A few counts support the clone carrying this T cell receptor (beta chain). The CDR3 length is 15 residues. V lost 2 bases to trimming and J lost 4 bases, with 14 bases between them. Germline CDR1 PRHDT, CDR2 FYEKMQ (reference sequence). Profiled with immunoSEQ multiplex PCR; TCRdb holds only in-frame clones, not every one. Of hundreds of thousands of clones detected, about two thirds appear once; the ten largest clones hold about 2%. The data were obtained in a study of shared clonotypes between healthy human individuals. Specimen: memory CD4+ T cells sorted from blood. The subset denotes: CD45RA-negative fraction. This sequence originates from a young woman in good health. This chain connects TRBV13 to TRBJ2-5, with D maybe TRBD2 (6 bases). The CDR3 sequence: CASSLYQASVETQYF. The CDR3 DNA sequence: TGTGCCAGCAGCTTATACCAAGCTAGCGTAGAGACCCAGTACTTC.